This entry is about one TCR beta chain. This specimen comes from a study of blood T cell repertoires in COVID-19. The junction had 9 bases not matched to a gene; V was cut back by 4 bases and J by 4 bases. The CDR3 runs to 16 residues. Germline V gives CDR1 SGDLS, CDR2 YYNGEE. Data came from immunoSEQ multiplex PCR; TCRdb stores just in-frame clones and leaves some out. The sample has more than 250,000 clones; about 87% are singletons. Sequenced input: PBMCs or T cells enriched from blood (not recorded which). This clonotype originated in a woman aged 35 to 49 with acute COVID-19. The chain carries TRBV9 and TRBJ1-4; 8 bases match TRBD1. CDR3 nucleotides: TGTGCCAGCAGCCCCGAAGACAGGGGAGTTAATGAAAAACTGTTTTTT. Translation gives CASSPEDRGVNEKLFF.